The source of this TCR beta chain is a study of blood T cell repertoires in COVID-19. The CDR3 is 18 amino acids. The V gene's germline CDR1 is MDHEN and CDR2 SYDVKM. The trim removed 8 bases at V and 0 bases at J, leaving 14 bases unmatched. Cohorts were based on clinical histories the participants reported. Libraries were prepared by immunoSEQ multiplex PCR; TCRdb keeps only in-frame clonotypes and omits some of them. This repertoire shows 150,000 to 200,000 clones, around 79% found once; its top ten account for 11%. This chain uses TRBV28 with TRBJ2-7, with 12 positions matching TRBD2. Input material: PBMCs or T cells enriched from blood (not recorded which). The source of this sequence is a man aged 45 to 65 who had recovered from COVID-19. As DNA, the CDR3 is TGTGCCAGCGGGACTAGCGGGTTTCCGAGAAGGAGCTCCTACGAGCAGTACTTC. Translation: CASGTSGFPRRSSYEQYF.